This T cell receptor (beta chain) emerged from a study of somatic mutations in cytotoxic T cells in rheumatoid arthritis. Data came from immunoSEQ multiplex PCR; TCRdb stores just in-frame clones and leaves some out. Of around 29,000 clones in the sample, 75% to 90% were seen once. Unmatched junction bases numbered 4, after V lost 0 bases and J lost 1 base. The CDR3 totals 18 residues. Germline CDR1 and CDR2: SGHDT and YYEEEE. The clonotype comes from an adult with rheumatoid arthritis. The sequencing sample was made of CD8+ T cells sorted from blood. V gene TRBV5-6 combines with J gene TRBJ2-7, with TRBD2 matching 16 bases. DNA for the CDR3: TGTGCCAGCAGCTTGGCGGGACTAGCGGGAGGGCCGTCCTACGAGCAGTACTTC. Protein: CASSLAGLAGGPSYEQYF.